This T cell receptor (beta chain) was sequenced for a study of T-cell reconstitution after alpha-beta-depleted transplantation in children. Preparation of the TCRbeta library was carried out with unique molecular identifiers. In TCRdb, the PCR reads were re-called with MiXCR into one record per CDR3 protein. Among 350,000 to 500,000 distinct CDR3 sequences listed, roughly two fifths were seen once. This CDR3 has 16 residues. After removal of 3 bases from V and 6 bases from J, the junction contained 11 bases not matched to a gene. The germline CDR1 and CDR2 sequences are SQVTM and ANQGSEA. On this clonotype itself: Its target is unknown.

Study observations and caveats: By one year post-transplant, T-cell counts and diversity largely arose from T cells that were newly produced. About two months after transplant, alpha-beta T cells reportedly came from several hundred expanded graft clones. Diversity of TCRbeta at day 60 was high in some patients, arising from surviving recipient T cells and thymic progenitors.

This chain uses TRBV29-1 with TRBJ2-1; the match to TRBD2 covers 10 bases. The specimen was PBMCs, collected before TCRalphabeta/CD19-depleted stem cell transplant. The TCR sequence derives from a girl aged 2 to 10 with aplastic anemia, due to receive a stem cell transplant. The CDR3 DNA reads as TGCAGCGTTGACTTAGACCTAGCGGGAGCCCTCAATGAGCAGTTCTTC. Amino acids: CSVDLDLAGALNEQFF.